A selection of T cell receptor beta chains follows, all from one sample in a study of blood T cell repertoires in COVID-19. Generated by immunoSEQ multiplex PCR, the TCRdb table keeps only in-frame clones and is missing some. The data show 150,000 to 200,000 clones, with approximately 80% seen just once and less than 6% held by the top ten. Source material: PBMCs or T cells enriched from blood (not recorded which). Receptors were obtained from a man between 35 and 55 years old who had recovered from COVID-19. CDR3s include the opening cysteine and the closing phenylalanine or tryptophan. Fields, in order: V gene, CDR3 length, clone size, D gene, J gene, CDR3 DNA, CDR3 protein. A D gene is named only where the DNA matches it firmly. Size is omitted from some rows. Given values are once, few, many or a class for expanded clones.

v_gene: TRBV2
len: 15
abundance: NA
d_gene: NA
j_gene: TRBJ2-7
CDR3nt: TGTGCCAGCAGCAAAGGGCCAGGGGAGAACGGCGAGCAGTACTTC
CDR3aa: CASSKGPGENGEQYF

v_gene: TRBV5-1
len: 13
abundance: NA
d_gene: TRBD1
j_gene: TRBJ2-7
CDR3nt: TGCGCCAGCAGCTCTCAGGGGGCCTACGAGCAGTACTTC
CDR3aa: CASSSQGAYEQYF

v_gene: TRBV7-2
len: 14
abundance: NA
d_gene: NA
j_gene: TRBJ1-1
CDR3nt: TGTGCCAGCAGCTTAGACAGGGCTTTGACTGAAGCTTTCTTT
CDR3aa: CASSLDRALTEAFF

v_gene: TRBV19
len: 14
abundance: NA
d_gene: TRBD1
j_gene: TRBJ1-4
CDR3nt: TGTGCCAGTAGTGCAGGGACAGGGGATGAAAAACTGTTTTTT
CDR3aa: CASSAGTGDEKLFF

v_gene: TRBV5-1
len: 14
abundance: NA
d_gene: NA
j_gene: TRBJ2-7
CDR3nt: TGCGCCAGCAGCTCCGGACAGGGAGGGTACGAGCAGTACTTC
CDR3aa: CASSSGQGGYEQYF

v_gene: TRBV5-1
len: 15
abundance: NA
d_gene: TRBD1
j_gene: TRBJ1-1
CDR3nt: TGCGCCAGCAGCCCCTGGGGGGACAGGGCCACTGAAGCTTTCTTT
CDR3aa: CASSPWGDRATEAFF

v_gene: TRBV19
len: 12
abundance: NA
d_gene: NA
j_gene: TRBJ1-1
CDR3nt: TGTGCCGTAGGGGTACCGAACACTGAAGCTTTCTTT
CDR3aa: CAVGVPNTEAFF

v_gene: TRBV2
len: 12
abundance: NA
d_gene: NA
j_gene: TRBJ2-5
CDR3nt: TGTGCCAGTATGGACTGGGGAGAGACCCAGTACTTC
CDR3aa: CASMDWGETQYF

v_gene: TRBV25-1
len: 17
abundance: NA
d_gene: NA
j_gene: TRBJ2-1
CDR3nt: TGTGCCAGCAGTAGATCACAGGGTTTGAGCTCCTACAATGAGCAGTTCTTC
CDR3aa: CASSRSQGLSSYNEQFF

v_gene: TRBV19
len: 15
abundance: NA
d_gene: TRBD1
j_gene: TRBJ1-4
CDR3nt: TGTGCCAGTAGCTCGACCGGGACAGATAATGAAAAACTGTTTTTT
CDR3aa: CASSSTGTDNEKLFF

v_gene: TRBV5-6
len: 13
abundance: NA
d_gene: NA
j_gene: TRBJ1-5
CDR3nt: TGTGCCAGCAACAAGAAGGGGGATCAGCCCCAGCATTTT
CDR3aa: CASNKKGDQPQHF

v_gene: TRBV6-6
len: 13
abundance: NA
d_gene: NA
j_gene: TRBJ1-1
CDR3nt: TGTGCCAGCAGTTACTCCGAGAGTACTGAAGCTTTCTTT
CDR3aa: CASSYSESTEAFF

v_gene: TRBV27
len: 13
abundance: NA
d_gene: NA
j_gene: TRBJ1-2
CDR3nt: TGTGCCAGCAGTTTAGGGGCTAGGAATGGCTACACCTTC
CDR3aa: CASSLGARNGYTF

v_gene: TRBV2
len: 12
abundance: NA
d_gene: NA
j_gene: TRBJ1-6
CDR3nt: TGTGCCAGCGTAACTTCGGATTCACCCCTCCACTTT
CDR3aa: CASVTSDSPLHF

v_gene: TRBV2
len: 15
abundance: NA
d_gene: NA
j_gene: TRBJ1-5
CDR3nt: TGTGCCAGCAGTGAAGAGGCAGGTCCTAATCAGCCCCAGCATTTT
CDR3aa: CASSEEAGPNQPQHF

v_gene: TRBV30
len: 12
abundance: NA
d_gene: NA
j_gene: TRBJ1-2
CDR3nt: TGTGCCTGGAGCGACCGGAGCGTTGGCTACACCTTC
CDR3aa: CAWSDRSVGYTF

v_gene: TRBV6-1
len: 15
abundance: NA
d_gene: TRBD2
j_gene: TRBJ2-1
CDR3nt: TGTGCCAGCAGTGAACAGCGGGGGGCCTACAATGAGCAGTTCTTC
CDR3aa: CASSEQRGAYNEQFF

v_gene: TRBV7-9
len: 15
abundance: NA
d_gene: TRBD1
j_gene: TRBJ2-7
CDR3nt: TGTGCCAGCAGCTTAAGTGGACAGGGCCCCGAAGAGCAGTACTTC
CDR3aa: CASSLSGQGPEEQYF

v_gene: TRBV9
len: 16
abundance: NA
d_gene: NA
j_gene: TRBJ2-3
CDR3nt: TGTGCCAGTGGAGGCGGACTACCTAGGGGCACAGATACGCAGTATTTT
CDR3aa: CASGGGLPRGTDTQYF

v_gene: TRBV3-1/TRBV3-2
len: 17
abundance: NA
d_gene: TRBD1
j_gene: TRBJ1-1
CDR3nt: TGTGCCAGCAGCCCCGGGGTGCAGGGGGTAAGAGGGACTGAAGCTTTCTTT
CDR3aa: CASSPGVQGVRGTEAFF

v_gene: TRBV3-1/TRBV3-2
len: 14
abundance: NA
d_gene: NA
j_gene: TRBJ2-5
CDR3nt: TGTGCCAGCAGCCAAGGGGGGCTGAAAGAGACCCAGTACTTC
CDR3aa: CASSQGGLKETQYF

v_gene: TRBV3-1/TRBV3-2
len: 14
abundance: NA
d_gene: TRBD1
j_gene: TRBJ1-2
CDR3nt: TGTGCCAGCAGCCAGGGGGGACAGGCGGCGGGCTACACCTTC
CDR3aa: CASSQGGQAAGYTF

v_gene: TRBV9
len: 19
abundance: NA
d_gene: TRBD1
j_gene: TRBJ1-1
CDR3nt: TGTGCCAGCAGCGTACTCCCCCGGGACAGGTTGAAGGTGAACACTGAAGCTTTCTTT
CDR3aa: CASSVLPRDRLKVNTEAFF

v_gene: TRBV24-1
len: 14
abundance: NA
d_gene: TRBD2
j_gene: TRBJ2-5
CDR3nt: TGTGCCACACAGCGGGGGGGATCTGGAGAGACCCAGTACTTC
CDR3aa: CATQRGGSGETQYF

v_gene: TRBV2
len: 14
abundance: NA
d_gene: NA
j_gene: TRBJ1-5
CDR3nt: TGTGCCAGCAGTGTGGCAGGGTCGGAGCAGCCCCAGCATTTT
CDR3aa: CASSVAGSEQPQHF

v_gene: TRBV23-1
len: 20
abundance: NA
d_gene: TRBD2
j_gene: TRBJ2-2
CDR3nt: TGCGCCAGCAGTCAATCGGGTAGCGGGGGCCCGTCCACTAACACCGGGGAGCTGTTTTTT
CDR3aa: CASSQSGSGGPSTNTGELFF

v_gene: TRBV24-1
len: 15
abundance: NA
d_gene: TRBD2
j_gene: TRBJ2-3
CDR3nt: TGTGCCACAGAAGCGGGGGGACGTCGTGGGGATACGCAGTATTTT
CDR3aa: CATEAGGRRGDTQYF

v_gene: TRBV7-9
len: 15
abundance: NA
d_gene: NA
j_gene: TRBJ1-4
CDR3nt: TGTGCCAGCAGCCCGGGGACAACAACTAATGAAAAACTGTTTTTT
CDR3aa: CASSPGTTTNEKLFF

v_gene: TRBV4-1
len: 14
abundance: NA
d_gene: NA
j_gene: TRBJ1-5
CDR3nt: TGCGCCAGCAGCCAAGAGGGCAGAGGGCAGCCCCAGCATTTT
CDR3aa: CASSQEGRGQPQHF

v_gene: TRBV5-6
len: 16
abundance: NA
d_gene: TRBD1
j_gene: TRBJ1-1
CDR3nt: TGTGCCAGCAGCTTCCTACAGGGGGCAGGGGACACTGAAGCTTTCTTT
CDR3aa: CASSFLQGAGDTEAFF

v_gene: TRBV2
len: 15
abundance: NA
d_gene: TRBD1
j_gene: TRBJ2-7
CDR3nt: TGTGCCAGCAGTGATACCCCCGGGCAGGGGGCGCATCAGTACTTC
CDR3aa: CASSDTPGQGAHQYF

v_gene: TRBV6-6
len: 16
abundance: NA
d_gene: NA
j_gene: TRBJ2-3
CDR3nt: TGTGCCAGCAGTTCGACAGGCTTCACCAGCACAGATACGCAGTATTTT
CDR3aa: CASSSTGFTSTDTQYF

v_gene: TRBV2
len: 15
abundance: NA
d_gene: NA
j_gene: TRBJ1-5
CDR3nt: TGTGCCAGCATGGGAATTACTTCAGGGGTACAGCCCCAGCATTTT
CDR3aa: CASMGITSGVQPQHF

v_gene: TRBV10-3
len: 17
abundance: once
d_gene: TRBD2
j_gene: TRBJ2-3
CDR3nt: TGTGCCATCAATGAAGGACTAGCGGGGGGCCCGGGAGATACGCAGTATTTT
CDR3aa: CAINEGLAGGPGDTQYF

v_gene: TRBV5-4
len: 14
abundance: NA
d_gene: TRBD1
j_gene: TRBJ2-7
CDR3nt: TGTGCCAGCAGCTTCGCAGGGGGATCCAACGAGCAGTACTTC
CDR3aa: CASSFAGGSNEQYF

v_gene: TRBV5-4
len: 14
abundance: NA
d_gene: TRBD1
j_gene: TRBJ2-2
CDR3nt: TGTGCCAGCAGCTTGACAGGGGTAGCCGGGGAGCTGTTTTTT
CDR3aa: CASSLTGVAGELFF

v_gene: TRBV30
len: 12
abundance: NA
d_gene: NA
j_gene: TRBJ1-4
CDR3nt: TGTGCCTGGAGTGTACTAAATGGAAAACTGTTTTTT
CDR3aa: CAWSVLNGKLFF

v_gene: TRBV7-3
len: 14
abundance: NA
d_gene: TRBD2
j_gene: TRBJ2-3
CDR3nt: TGTGCCAGCAGCTTACGGGGGGGCACAGATACGCAGTATTTT
CDR3aa: CASSLRGGTDTQYF

v_gene: TRBV12-3/TRBV12-4
len: 12
abundance: few
d_gene: NA
j_gene: TRBJ1-5
CDR3nt: TGTGCCAGCAGACAGCACAATCAGCCCCAGCATTTT
CDR3aa: CASRQHNQPQHF

v_gene: TRBV5-6
len: 13
abundance: NA
d_gene: NA
j_gene: TRBJ1-5
CDR3nt: TGTGCCAGCAGCTTGGGAGGAGGCCAGCCCCAGCATTTT
CDR3aa: CASSLGGGQPQHF

v_gene: TRBV4-1
len: 15
abundance: NA
d_gene: TRBD2
j_gene: TRBJ2-1
CDR3nt: TGCGCCAGCAGTGGGACTAGCGGGGCCTACAATGAGCAGTTCTTC
CDR3aa: CASSGTSGAYNEQFF

v_gene: TRBV19
len: 15
abundance: NA
d_gene: NA
j_gene: TRBJ2-6
CDR3nt: TGTGCCAGTAGGAGACAGGTGTATGGGGCCAACGTCCTGACTTTC
CDR3aa: CASRRQVYGANVLTF

v_gene: TRBV19
len: 11
abundance: NA
d_gene: NA
j_gene: TRBJ2-5
CDR3nt: TGTGCCACCAACCTCGGAGAGACCCAGTACTTC
CDR3aa: CATNLGETQYF

v_gene: TRBV25-1
len: 13
abundance: NA
d_gene: NA
j_gene: TRBJ1-2
CDR3nt: TGTGCCAGCAGTGGAATCAACGGCTATGGCTACACCTTC
CDR3aa: CASSGINGYGYTF

v_gene: TRBV29-1
len: 16
abundance: NA
d_gene: NA
j_gene: TRBJ1-2
CDR3nt: TGCAGCGTTGAACTGGTTGGGCAGAATCCTAACTATGGCTACACCTTC
CDR3aa: CSVELVGQNPNYGYTF